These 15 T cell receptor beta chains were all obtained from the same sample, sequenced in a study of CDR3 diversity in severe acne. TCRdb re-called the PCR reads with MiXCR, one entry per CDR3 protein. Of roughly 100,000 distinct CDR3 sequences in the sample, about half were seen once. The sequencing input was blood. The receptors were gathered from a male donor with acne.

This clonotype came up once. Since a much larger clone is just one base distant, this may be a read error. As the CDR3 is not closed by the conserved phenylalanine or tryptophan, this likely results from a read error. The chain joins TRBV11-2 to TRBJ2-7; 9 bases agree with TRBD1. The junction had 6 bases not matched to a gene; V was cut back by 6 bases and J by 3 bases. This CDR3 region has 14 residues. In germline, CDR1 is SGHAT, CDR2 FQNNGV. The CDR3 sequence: CASRWTGDSYEQYS. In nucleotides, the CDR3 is TGTGCCAGCAGATGGACAGGGGATAGCTACGAGCAGTACTCC.

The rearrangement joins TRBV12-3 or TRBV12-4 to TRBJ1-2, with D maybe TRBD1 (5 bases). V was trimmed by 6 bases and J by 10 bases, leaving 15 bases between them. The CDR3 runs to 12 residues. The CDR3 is CASRPSGAVYTF. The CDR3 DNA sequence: TGTGCCAGCAGGCCTTCCGGGGCGGTCTACACCTTC.

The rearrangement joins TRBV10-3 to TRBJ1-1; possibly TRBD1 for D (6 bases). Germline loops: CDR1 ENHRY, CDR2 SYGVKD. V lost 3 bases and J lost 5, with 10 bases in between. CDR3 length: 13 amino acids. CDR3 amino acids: CAISEKGHTEAFF. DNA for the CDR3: TGTGCCATCAGTGAAAAGGGACATACTGAAGCTTTCTTT.

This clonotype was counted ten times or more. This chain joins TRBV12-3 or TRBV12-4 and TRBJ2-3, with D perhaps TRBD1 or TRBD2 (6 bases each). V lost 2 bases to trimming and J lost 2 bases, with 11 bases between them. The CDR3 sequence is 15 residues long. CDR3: CASSLRGVPTDTQYF. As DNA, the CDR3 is TGTGCCAGCAGTTTAAGGGGGGTCCCCACAGATACGCAGTATTTT.

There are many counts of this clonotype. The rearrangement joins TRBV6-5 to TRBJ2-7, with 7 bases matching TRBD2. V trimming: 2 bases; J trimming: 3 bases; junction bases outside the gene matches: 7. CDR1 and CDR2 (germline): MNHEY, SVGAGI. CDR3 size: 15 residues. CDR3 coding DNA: TGTGCCAGCAGTTACGGGGGGGGAGGAGGCTACGAGCAGTACGTC. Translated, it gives CASSYGGGGGYEQYV.

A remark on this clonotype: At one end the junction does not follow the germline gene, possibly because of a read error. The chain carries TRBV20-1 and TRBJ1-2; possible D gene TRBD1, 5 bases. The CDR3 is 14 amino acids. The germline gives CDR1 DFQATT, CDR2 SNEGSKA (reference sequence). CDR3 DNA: TGCAGTACTAGAGATCGCGGGACCAACTATGGCTACACCTTC. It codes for CSTRDRGTNYGYTF.

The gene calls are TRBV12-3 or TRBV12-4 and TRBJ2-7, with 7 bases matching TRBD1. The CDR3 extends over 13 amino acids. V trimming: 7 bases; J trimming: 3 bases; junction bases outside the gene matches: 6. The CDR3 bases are TGTGCCAGCAAAGCAGGGGGACGCTACGAGCAGTACTTC. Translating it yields CASKAGGRYEQYF.

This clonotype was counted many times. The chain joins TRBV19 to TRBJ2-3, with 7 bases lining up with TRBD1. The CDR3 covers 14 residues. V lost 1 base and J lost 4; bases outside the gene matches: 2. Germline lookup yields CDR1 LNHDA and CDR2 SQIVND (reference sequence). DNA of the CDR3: TGTGCCAGTAGTATAGGCCAGGGGGCAGATACGCAGTATTTT. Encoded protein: CASSIGQGADTQYF.

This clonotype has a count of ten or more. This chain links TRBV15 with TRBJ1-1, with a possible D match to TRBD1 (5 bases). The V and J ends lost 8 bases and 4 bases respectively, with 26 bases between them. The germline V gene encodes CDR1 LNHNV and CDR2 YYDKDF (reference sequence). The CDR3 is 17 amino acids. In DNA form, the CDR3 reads TGTGCCACCCAATGGGGGGACTTTGGGGAAGATGGCACTGAAGCTTTCTTT. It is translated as CATQWGDFGEDGTEAFF.

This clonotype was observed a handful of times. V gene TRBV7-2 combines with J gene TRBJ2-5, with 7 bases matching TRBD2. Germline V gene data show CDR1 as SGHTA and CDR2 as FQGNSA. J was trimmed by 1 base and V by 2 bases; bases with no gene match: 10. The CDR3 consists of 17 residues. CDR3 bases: TGTGCCAGCAGCTTATCGTTCGGGCTAGCGGCCCAAGAGACCCAGTACTTC. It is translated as CASSLSFGLAAQETQYF.

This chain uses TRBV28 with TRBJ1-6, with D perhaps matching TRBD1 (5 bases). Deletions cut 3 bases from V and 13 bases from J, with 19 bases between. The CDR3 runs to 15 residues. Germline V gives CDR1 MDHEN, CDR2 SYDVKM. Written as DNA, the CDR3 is TGTGCCAGCAGTTTGCCAGGGCGTTTACTTGAGCCCCTCCACTTT. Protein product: CASSLPGRLLEPLHF.

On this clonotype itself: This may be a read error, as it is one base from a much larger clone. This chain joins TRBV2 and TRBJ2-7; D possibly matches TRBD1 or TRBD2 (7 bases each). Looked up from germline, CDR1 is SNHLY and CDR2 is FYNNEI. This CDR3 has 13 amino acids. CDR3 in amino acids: CACRGGSSYEQYV. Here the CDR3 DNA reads TGTGCCTGCAGGGGGGGGAGCTCCTACGAGCAGTACGTC.

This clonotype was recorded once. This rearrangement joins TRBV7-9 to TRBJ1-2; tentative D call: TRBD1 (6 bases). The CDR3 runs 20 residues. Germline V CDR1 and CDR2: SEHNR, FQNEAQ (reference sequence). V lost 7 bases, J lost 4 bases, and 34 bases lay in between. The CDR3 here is CASTRGGLTSALVGLYGYTF. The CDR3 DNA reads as TGTGCCAGCACCCGAGGGGGTTTAACATCAGCTTTGGTTGGGCTCTATGGCTACACCTTC.

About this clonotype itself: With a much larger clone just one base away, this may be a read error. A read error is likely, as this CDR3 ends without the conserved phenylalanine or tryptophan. The CDR3 region is CSVDRQETEAFY. CDR3 DNA: TGCAGCGTTGATAGACAGGAGACTGAAGCTTTCTAT. The chain uses TRBV29-1 and TRBJ1-1; D perhaps matches TRBD1 (6 bases). Trimming took off 3 bases at V and 5 bases at J, with 10 bases between the two ends. The CDR3 covers 12 residues. The germline CDR1 and CDR2 sequences are SQVTM and ANQGSEA.

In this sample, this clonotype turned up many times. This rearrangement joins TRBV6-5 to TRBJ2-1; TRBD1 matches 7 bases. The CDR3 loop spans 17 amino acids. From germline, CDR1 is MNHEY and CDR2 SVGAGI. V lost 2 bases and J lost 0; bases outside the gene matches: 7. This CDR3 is CASSYTTGAFSYNEQFF. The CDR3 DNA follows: TGTGCCAGCAGTTACACCACAGGGGCCTTCTCCTACAATGAGCAGTTCTTC.